These 32 T cell receptor beta chains were all obtained from the same sample, sequenced in a study of T cells after posttransplantation cyclophosphamide. Libraries were prepared by immunoSEQ multiplex PCR; TCRdb keeps only in-frame clonotypes and omits some of them. The repertoire holds about 52,000 clones, roughly 94% seen once, with 2.9% in the top ten. The sample was PBMCs. The origin of the receptors is a woman aged 25 to 39 in good health and a related stem cell transplant donor.

This chain connects TRBV6-4 to TRBJ2-7; 11 bases fit TRBD1. In germline, CDR1 is MRHNA, CDR2 SNTAGT. V was pared by 9 bases and J by 0 bases, with 4 bases of the junction left unmatched. This CDR3 has 14 amino acids. In DNA, the CDR3 is TGTGCCAGTGGGGACAGGGGGATCTCCTACGAGCAGTACTTC. It yields the protein CASGDRGISYEQYF.

The V and J genes are TRBV4-1 and TRBJ1-5; no clear D gene. V gave up 1 base and J gave up 10 bases, with 11 bases separating them. The CDR3 runs 13 residues. Germline V gene data show CDR1 as MGHRA and CDR2 as YSYEKL. Here the CDR3 reads CASSQALRQPQHF. The DNA for the CDR3 is TGCGCCAGCAGCCAAGCCCTGCGACAACCCCAGCATTTT.

The sample holds a few counts of this clone. The genes are TRBV10-1 and TRBJ1-3; weak D call: TRBD1 (6 bases). V dropped 6 bases and J dropped 4 bases, with 31 bases sitting between them. The CDR3 length is 20 residues. The germline V gene encodes CDR1 WNHNN and CDR2 SYGVQD (reference sequence). In DNA, the CDR3 is TGCGCCAGCAGGGGGGCTGTGGGGGCCCCCTCGCCCTCTCTAGGAAACACCATATATTTT. It translates to CASRGAVGAPSPSLGNTIYF.

J is TRBJ1-4 and V is TRBV5-4; 8 positions agree with TRBD1. The V gene end was trimmed by 3 bases and the J gene end by 7 bases; junction bases not matched to a gene: 5. The CDR3 is 14 amino acids. Germline V gene lookup returns CDR1 SGHNT and CDR2 YYREEE (reference sequence). CDR3 DNA: TGTGCCAGCAGCTCCCAGGGGGCCGTTGAAAAACTGTTTTTT. This translates into CASSSQGAVEKLFF.

The genes are TRBV11-1 and TRBJ2-3; TRBD2 agrees at 12 bases. The CDR3 runs to 15 residues. V trimming: 5 bases; J trimming: 8 bases; junction bases outside the gene matches: 8. Looked up from germline, CDR1 is SGHAT and CDR2 is FQDESV (reference sequence). The DNA for the CDR3 is TGTGCCAGCAGCGCTAGCGGGGGGGCGATAGGTACGCAGTATTTT. Translated, it gives CASSASGGAIGTQYF. The variable domain in full, with the rest retrieved from reference TRBV11-1 and TRBJ2-3, is EAEVAQSPRYKITEKSQAVAFWCDPISGHATLYWYRQILGQGPELLVQFQDESVVDDSQLPKDRFSAERLKGVDSTLKIQPAELGDSAMYLCASSASGGAIGTQYFGPGTRLTVL.

The genes are TRBV7-2 and TRBJ1-2; D is undetermined. The CDR3 runs to 12 residues. Between the trimmed V and J ends, which lost 7 bases and 8 bases, there was a span of 14 bases. Looked up from germline, CDR1 is SGHTA and CDR2 is FQGNSA. The CDR3 reads CASNEAPGGYTF. CDR3 bases: TGTGCCAGCAACGAAGCCCCCGGGGGCTACACCTTC.

V is TRBV19 and J is TRBJ1-1; perhaps TRBD1 as D (6 bases). The V gene lost 1 base and the J gene lost 4 bases, with 13 bases spanning the gap. CDR3 length: 15 amino acids. Looked up from germline, CDR1 is LNHDA and CDR2 is SQIVND (reference sequence). The CDR3 sequence: CASSIGSGGFTEAFF. The CDR3 bases are TGTGCCAGTAGTATAGGCTCGGGGGGCTTCACTGAAGCTTTCTTT.

In its sample, this clone was seen once. The chain links TRBV7-9 to TRBJ1-5; possibly TRBD1 for D (6 bases). CDR3 size: 17 residues. Germline V CDR1 and CDR2: SEHNR, FQNEAQ (reference sequence). V was clipped by 5 bases and J by 3 bases, with 20 bases between them. The CDR3 here is CASSPIFDRDTNQPQHF. The DNA for the CDR3 is TGTGCCAGCAGCCCCATTTTCGACCGGGACACCAATCAGCCCCAGCATTTT.

J is TRBJ2-5 and V is TRBV18, with D maybe TRBD2 (5 bases). The V end was cut by 4 bases, the J end by 1 base, with 10 bases between. CDR3 length: 14 amino acids. Germline CDR1 and CDR2: KGHSH and LQKENI. The DNA of the CDR3 is TGTGCCAGCTCACGCGTCGGGGTCCAAGAGACCCAGTACTTC. Its translation is CASSRVGVQETQYF.

The rearrangement links TRBV9 to TRBJ2-1, with TRBD2 matching 11 bases. The germline gives CDR1 SGDLS, CDR2 YYNGEE. The junction had 10 bases not matched to a gene; V was cut back by 4 bases and J by 10 bases. The CDR3 totals 15 residues. CDR3 in DNA: TGTGCCAGCAGCTTGACTAGCGGGGCGGGGACGGAGCAGTTCTTC. It yields the protein CASSLTSGAGTEQFF.

J is TRBJ2-3 and V is TRBV4-2; 9 nucleotides line up with TRBD2. J gave up 3 bases and V 4 bases, and 17 bases lay outside the gene matches. Germline-derived CDR1 and CDR2 are LGHNA and YNFKEQ. The CDR3 consists of 19 residues. CDR3 DNA sequence: TGTGCCAGCAGCCCCACGCCCACTACGCGGGGGGGCGGTACAGATACGCAGTATTTT. Translating gives CASSPTPTTRGGGTDTQYF.

The chain has TRBV6-6 and TRBJ2-3, with a possible D match to TRBD1 (6 bases). Germline-derived CDR1 and CDR2 are MNHNY and SVGAGI (reference sequence). Between the trimmed V and J ends, which lost 8 bases and 4 bases, there was a span of 16 bases. The CDR3 has 14 residues. For the CDR3, the DNA is TGTGCCAGCCGCCAATTGAGGGGGTCAGATACGCAGTATTTT. Residues: CASRQLRGSDTQYF.

J is TRBJ1-6 and V is TRBV4-3, with D unclear. CDR1 and CDR2 (germline): LGHNA, YSLEER. Trimming cost V 4 bases and J 0 bases, with 4 bases left between them. The CDR3 has 14 amino acids. The CDR3 DNA is TGCGCCAGCAGCCCTCTCTCCTATAATTCACCCCTCCACTTT. This translates into CASSPLSYNSPLHF.

The CDR3 nucleotides read TGCGCCAGCAGCTTTTTCGACAGGGACTATGGCTACACCTTC. Translation gives CASSFFDRDYGYTF. The chain carries TRBV5-1 and TRBJ1-2, with 7 bases matching TRBD1. Germline values: CDR1 SGHRS, CDR2 YFSETQ. With 2 bases clipped from V and 3 bases from J, the junction kept 4 bases outside the gene matches. The CDR3 has 14 residues.

J is TRBJ2-2 and V is TRBV2; D remains ambiguous. This CDR3 is 14 amino acids long. The V end lost 7 bases, the J end lost 2 bases, and 11 bases lay between the germline ends. The germline V gene has CDR1 SNHLY and CDR2 FYNNEI. The DNA of the CDR3 is TGTGCCAGCATTGGCCGAGGTAACACCGGGGAGCTGTTTTTT. Translation: CASIGRGNTGELFF.

The gene calls are TRBV11-2 and TRBJ1-2; weak D call: TRBD1 (6 bases). The CDR3 spans 16 residues. The germline V gene has CDR1 SGHAT and CDR2 FQNNGV. Trimming pared 0 bases from V and 9 bases from J, leaving 20 bases between. In DNA form, the CDR3 reads TGTGCCAGCAGCTTAGATTGGGACATCGAACTCGTTCGCTACACCTTC. The encoded protein is CASSLDWDIELVRYTF.

The rearrangement uses TRBV18 and TRBJ2-3; 9 nucleotides line up with TRBD1. The germline V gene has CDR1 KGHSH and CDR2 LQKENI. The CDR3 extends over 17 amino acids. Germline trimming cut 6 bases from V and 2 bases from J; bases unmatched to any gene: 12. The CDR3 nucleotides are TGTGCCAGCTCCTCGAAAATTGGGACAGGGTCCACAGATACGCAGTATTTT. This encodes CASSSKIGTGSTDTQYF.

This clone has a single count. In DNA form, the CDR3 reads TGTGCCAGCAGCGTAGCTGCGGGGGGGCAAGAGACCCAGTACTTC. It yields the protein CASSVAAGGQETQYF. The chain carries TRBV9 and TRBJ2-5; TRBD2 matches at 9 bases. The CDR3 extends over 15 amino acids. Germline CDR1 is SGDLS and CDR2 is YYNGEE. Unmatched junction bases numbered 2, after V lost 0 bases and J lost 2 bases.

This clone has a single count. The genes are TRBV6-5 and TRBJ1-3, with a possible D match to TRBD1 (6 bases). V lost 10 bases and J 0 bases, leaving 16 bases between the germline ends. This CDR3 is 15 amino acids long. The germline gives CDR1 MNHEY, CDR2 SVGAGI. The CDR3 sequence: CATKKGGTSGNTIYF. CDR3 nucleotides: TGTGCCACCAAAAAGGGGGGGACCTCTGGAAACACCATATATTTT.

The J gene is TRBJ1-1, the V gene TRBV6-4; possibly TRBD1 for D (6 bases). V gave up 4 bases and J gave up 1 base, with 7 bases separating them. This CDR3 is 13 amino acids long. Looked up from germline, CDR1 is MRHNA and CDR2 is SNTAGT. In DNA, the CDR3 is TGTGCCAGCAGTGCAGGGGCGAACACTGAAGCTTTCTTT. Translation: CASSAGANTEAFF.

This clone occurred once. The chain recombines TRBV7-3 with TRBJ2-2; unclear D gene. Trimming stripped 3 bases from V and 7 bases from J, with 9 bases between. CDR1 SGHTA and CDR2 FQGTGA come from the germline V gene. The CDR3 sequence is 13 residues long. In DNA form, the CDR3 reads TGTGCCAGCAGCTTCACTACGAACGGGGAGCTGTTTTTT. Amino acid sequence: CASSFTTNGELFF.

This sequence joins TRBV5-6 and TRBJ1-4; the D is unclear. The CDR3 covers 13 residues. CDR1 and CDR2 (germline): SGHDT, YYEEEE. With 0 bases removed from V and 4 bases from J, the gap between germline ends came to 4 bases. In DNA, the CDR3 is TGTGCCAGCAGCTTGGCTTTTAATGAAAAACTGTTTTTT. Translating it yields CASSLAFNEKLFF.

The rearrangement uses TRBV5-1 and TRBJ1-1, with D maybe TRBD1 (6 bases). CDR3 length: 14 residues. Deletions cut 9 bases from V and 4 bases from J, with 19 bases between. Germline V gives CDR1 SGHRS, CDR2 YFSETQ. CDR3 sequence reads: CATKALQGGTEAFF. The CDR3 region has the DNA TGCGCCACCAAGGCCCTCCAAGGGGGCACTGAAGCTTTCTTT. The full variable domain, completed using reference TRBV5-1 and TRBJ1-1, is KAGVTQTPRYLIKTRGQQVTLSCSPISGHRSVSWYQQTPGQGLQFLFEYFSETQRNKGNFPGRFSGRQFSNSRSEMNVSTLELGDSALYLCATKALQGGTEAFFGQGTRLTVV.

The chain combines TRBV27 with TRBJ2-1; tentative D call: TRBD2 (6 bases). The CDR3 sequence is 16 residues long. Germline CDR1 reads MNHEY; CDR2 reads SMNVEV (reference sequence). Trimming removed 2 bases at V and 0 bases at J, with 11 bases between. Here the CDR3 reads CASSLARGSSYNEQFF. The CDR3 region has the DNA TGTGCCAGCAGTTTAGCACGGGGGAGCTCCTACAATGAGCAGTTCTTC.

The rearrangement uses TRBV4-3 and TRBJ1-1; no definite D call. Germline V gene lookup returns CDR1 LGHNA and CDR2 YSLEER. The CDR3 has 16 residues. The V end was cut by 4 bases, the J end by 1 base, with 16 bases between. The chain's CDR3 is CASSLRLSRQNTEAFF. Written as DNA, the CDR3 is TGCGCCAGCAGCCTACGCCTTTCCAGGCAGAACACTGAAGCTTTCTTT.

The gene calls are TRBV6-4 and TRBJ2-2; tentative D call: TRBD1 (6 bases). Germline V gene lookup returns CDR1 MRHNA and CDR2 SNTAGT. V was trimmed by 3 bases and J by 5 bases, leaving 13 bases between them. The CDR3 contains 15 residues. CDR3 loop: CASSEGRGATGELFF. CDR3 nucleotide sequence: TGTGCCAGCAGTGAGGGCAGGGGAGCAACCGGGGAGCTGTTTTTT.

This chain joins TRBV2 and TRBJ2-7, with a possible D match to TRBD1 (5 bases). The V end was cut by 7 bases, the J end by 7 bases, with 8 bases between. Germline loops: CDR1 SNHLY, CDR2 FYNNEI. CDR3 length: 10 amino acids. DNA of the CDR3: TGTGCCAGCACAGGGTTTGAGCAGTACTTC. Translating gives CASTGFEQYF.

This chain uses TRBV19 with TRBJ2-7; TRBD1 matches 7 bases. The germline V gene encodes CDR1 LNHDA and CDR2 SQIVND (reference sequence). J lost 3 bases, V lost 7 bases, and 3 bases had no gene match. This CDR3 comprises 12 residues. The CDR3 region is CASNDRDYEQYF. In DNA form, the CDR3 reads TGTGCCAGTAATGACAGGGACTACGAGCAGTACTTC.

The J gene is TRBJ1-2, the V gene TRBV27, with 7 bases aligning to TRBD1. The CDR3 runs 13 residues. Germline assignment: CDR1 MNHEY and CDR2 SMNVEV (reference sequence). After removal of 5 bases from V and 8 bases from J, the junction contained 8 bases not matched to a gene. CDR3 residues: CASSPGTEGGYTF. In nucleotides, the CDR3 is TGTGCCAGCAGTCCCGGGACAGAAGGCGGCTACACCTTC.

The chain carries TRBV5-1 and TRBJ2-5, with 10 bases aligning to TRBD1. Germline assignment: CDR1 SGHRS and CDR2 YFSETQ. This CDR3 contains 13 residues. With 9 bases clipped from V and 7 bases from J, the junction kept 9 bases outside the gene matches. The CDR3 sequence: CATTRDRGGTQYF. DNA for the CDR3: TGCGCCACCACTCGGGACAGGGGAGGGACCCAGTACTTC.

J is TRBJ1-6 and V is TRBV4-3; no definite D call. The CDR3 covers 16 residues. Germline loops: CDR1 LGHNA, CDR2 YSLEER. The V and J ends lost 0 bases and 6 bases respectively, with 12 bases between them. This CDR3 reads CASSQDHSAINSPLHF. The CDR3 coding sequence is TGCGCCAGCAGCCAAGATCATTCCGCTATTAATTCACCCCTCCACTTT.

This chain uses TRBV7-9 with TRBJ2-7, with 9 positions matching TRBD1. Trimming cost V 5 bases and J 2 bases; bases outside gene matches: 4. CDR1 and CDR2 from the germline V gene are SEHNR and FQNEAQ (reference sequence). The CDR3 has 14 residues. DNA for the CDR3: TGTGCCAGCAGCCCCGGACAGGGGACCTACGAGCAGTACTTC. Translated: CASSPGQGTYEQYF.